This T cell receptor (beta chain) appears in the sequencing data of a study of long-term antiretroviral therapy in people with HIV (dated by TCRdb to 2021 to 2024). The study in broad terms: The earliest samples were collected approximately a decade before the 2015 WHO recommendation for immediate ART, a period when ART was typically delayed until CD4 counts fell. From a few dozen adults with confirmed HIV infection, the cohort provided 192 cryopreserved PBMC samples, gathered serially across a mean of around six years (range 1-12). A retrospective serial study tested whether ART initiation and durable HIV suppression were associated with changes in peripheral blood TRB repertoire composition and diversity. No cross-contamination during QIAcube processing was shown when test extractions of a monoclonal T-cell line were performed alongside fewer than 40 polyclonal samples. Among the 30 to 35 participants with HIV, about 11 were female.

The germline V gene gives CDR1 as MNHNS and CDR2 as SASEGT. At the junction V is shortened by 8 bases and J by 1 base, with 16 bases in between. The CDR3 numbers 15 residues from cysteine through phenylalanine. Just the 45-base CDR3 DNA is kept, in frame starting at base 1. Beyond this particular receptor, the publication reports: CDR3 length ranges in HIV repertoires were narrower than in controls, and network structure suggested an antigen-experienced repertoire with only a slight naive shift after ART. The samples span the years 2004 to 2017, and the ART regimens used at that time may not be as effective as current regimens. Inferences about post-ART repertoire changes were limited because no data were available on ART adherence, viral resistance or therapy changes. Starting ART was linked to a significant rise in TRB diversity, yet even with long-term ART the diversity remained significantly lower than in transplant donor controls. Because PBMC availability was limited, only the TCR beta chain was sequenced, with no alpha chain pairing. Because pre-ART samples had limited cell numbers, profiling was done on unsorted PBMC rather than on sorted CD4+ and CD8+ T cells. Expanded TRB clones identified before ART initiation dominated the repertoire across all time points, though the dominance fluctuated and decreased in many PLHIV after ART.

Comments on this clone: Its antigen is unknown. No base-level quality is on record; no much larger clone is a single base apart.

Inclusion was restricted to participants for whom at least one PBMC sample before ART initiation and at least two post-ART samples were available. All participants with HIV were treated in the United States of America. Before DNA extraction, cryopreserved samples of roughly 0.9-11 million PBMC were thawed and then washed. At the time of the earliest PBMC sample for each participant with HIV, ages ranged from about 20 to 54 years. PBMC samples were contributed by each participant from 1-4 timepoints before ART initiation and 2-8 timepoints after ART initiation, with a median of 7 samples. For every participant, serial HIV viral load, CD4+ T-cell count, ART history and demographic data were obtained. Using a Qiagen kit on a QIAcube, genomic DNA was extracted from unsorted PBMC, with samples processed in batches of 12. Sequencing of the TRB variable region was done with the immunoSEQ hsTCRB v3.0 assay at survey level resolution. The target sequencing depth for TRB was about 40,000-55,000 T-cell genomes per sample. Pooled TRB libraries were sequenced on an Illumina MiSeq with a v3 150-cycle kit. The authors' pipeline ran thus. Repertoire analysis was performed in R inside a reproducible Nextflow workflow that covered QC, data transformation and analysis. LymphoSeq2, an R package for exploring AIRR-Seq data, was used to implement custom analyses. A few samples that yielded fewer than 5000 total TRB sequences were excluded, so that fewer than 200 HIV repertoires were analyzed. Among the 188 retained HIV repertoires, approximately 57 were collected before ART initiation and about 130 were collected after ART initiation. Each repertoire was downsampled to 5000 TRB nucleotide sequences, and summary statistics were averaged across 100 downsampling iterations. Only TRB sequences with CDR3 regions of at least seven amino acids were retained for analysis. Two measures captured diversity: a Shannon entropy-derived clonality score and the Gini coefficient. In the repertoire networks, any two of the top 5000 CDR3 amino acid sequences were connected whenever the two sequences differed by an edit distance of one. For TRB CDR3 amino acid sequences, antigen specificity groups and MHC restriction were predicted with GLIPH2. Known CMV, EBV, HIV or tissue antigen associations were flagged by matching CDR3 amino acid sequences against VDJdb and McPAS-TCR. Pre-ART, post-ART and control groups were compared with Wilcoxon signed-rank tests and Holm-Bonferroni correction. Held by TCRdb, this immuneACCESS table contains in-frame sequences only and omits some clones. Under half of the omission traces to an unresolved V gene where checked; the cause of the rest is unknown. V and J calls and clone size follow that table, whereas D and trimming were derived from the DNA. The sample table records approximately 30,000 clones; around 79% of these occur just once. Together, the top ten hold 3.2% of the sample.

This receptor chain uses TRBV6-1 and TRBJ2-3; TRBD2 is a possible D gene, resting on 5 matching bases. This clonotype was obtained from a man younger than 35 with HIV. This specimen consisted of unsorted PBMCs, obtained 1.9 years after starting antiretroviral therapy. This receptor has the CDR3 CASPKREGGTDTQYF. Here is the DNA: TGTGCCAGCCCGAAAAGAGAGGGCGGCACAGATACGCAGTATTTT.